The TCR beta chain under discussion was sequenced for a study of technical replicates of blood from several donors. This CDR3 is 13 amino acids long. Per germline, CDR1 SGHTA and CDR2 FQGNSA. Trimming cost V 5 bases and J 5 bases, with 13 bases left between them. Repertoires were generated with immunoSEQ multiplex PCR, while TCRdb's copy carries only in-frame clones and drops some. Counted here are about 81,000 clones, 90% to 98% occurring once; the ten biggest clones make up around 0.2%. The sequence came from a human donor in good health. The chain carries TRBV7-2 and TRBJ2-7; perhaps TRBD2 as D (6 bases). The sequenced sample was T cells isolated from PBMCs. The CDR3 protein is CASSAAGSNEQYF. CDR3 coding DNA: TGTGCCAGCAGCGCCGCGGGGTCCAACGAGCAGTACTTC.